The 24 T cell receptor beta chains given below trace back to one sample, sequenced in a study of identical twins (TCRdb year 2016). The library was made by 5' RACE. Sequencing was carried out with an Illumina HiSeq 2000. Starting from the raw public reads, TCRdb applied fastp trimming at Q25, assembled clones with MiXCR and retained in-frame beta chains. Identical CDR3 protein sequences are pooled into one entry, listed with their most common genes and DNA. The table for this sample lists approximately 590,000 distinct CDR3 sequences; more than 9% of them were counted only once. The leading ten clones occupy around 3.2% of the sample. The sample was also linked to a second study, of yellow fever vaccine responses in identical twins.

Source material: PBMCs. The source of these receptors is a woman aged 18-35 years in good health.

The genes are TRBV3-1 and TRBJ2-1; 10 bases align to TRBD2. The CDR3 extends over 17 amino acids. V trimming: 4 bases; J trimming: 1 base; junction bases outside the gene matches: 7. In germline, CDR1 is LGHDT, CDR2 YNNKEL (reference sequence). The CDR3 protein is CASSLTSSGGSYNEQFF. The DNA for the CDR3 is TGTGCCAGCAGCCTGACGTCTAGCGGGGGATCCTACAATGAGCAGTTCTTC.

This rearrangement joins TRBV4-3 to TRBJ2-3, with D unclear. CDR3 length: 14 amino acids. CDR1 and CDR2 from the germline V gene are LGHNA and YSLEER. V was trimmed by 5 bases and J by 2 bases, leaving 11 bases between them. The DNA for the CDR3 is TGCGCCAGCAGCGAAAGACGGGTCACAGATACGCAGTATTTT. Protein product: CASSERRVTDTQYF.

This clonotype was recorded at least ten times. The CDR3, as DNA: TGTGCCAGCAGCGGAGGGGGGACAGGGGACAATCAGCCCCAGCATTTT. It codes for CASSGGGTGDNQPQHF. V and J are TRBV28 and TRBJ1-5; 10 nucleotides agree with TRBD1. This CDR3 contains 16 residues. Germline loops: CDR1 MDHEN, CDR2 SYDVKM. After removal of 6 bases from V and 3 bases from J, the junction contained 8 bases not matched to a gene.

The chain combines TRBV10-3 with TRBJ2-7, with 10 bases lining up with TRBD2. This CDR3 has 15 amino acids. V lost 3 bases, J lost 2 bases, and 4 bases stayed unmatched. The germline V gene has CDR1 ENHRY and CDR2 SYGVKD. The CDR3 sequence: CAISDISGRPYEQYF. In nucleotides, the CDR3 is TGTGCCATCAGTGATATTAGCGGGAGGCCCTACGAGCAGTACTTC.

A word on this clonotype: An end of the junction differs from the germline gene, which may be a read error. This rearrangement joins TRBV7-8 to TRBJ2-7; D possibly matches TRBD1 or TRBD2 (7 bases each). CDR1 is SGHVS and CDR2 is FQNEAQ in the germline V gene. There are 17 residues in the CDR3. The CDR3 here is CANSPQGRTSLGYEQYF. DNA of the CDR3: TGTGCCAACAGCCCACAGGGGCGGACTAGTTTGGGATACGAGCAGTACTTC.

V gene TRBV7-8 combines with J gene TRBJ2-1; maybe TRBD1 (6 bases). The V gene's germline CDR1 is SGHVS and CDR2 FQNEAQ. This CDR3 has 16 amino acids. The V end was cut by 5 bases, the J end by 4 bases, with 18 bases between. CDR3 in amino acids: CASSRLQGNSYNEQFF. The CDR3 nucleotides are TGTGCCAGCAGCAGACTACAGGGCAACTCATACAATGAGCAGTTCTTC. Supplemented by reference TRBV7-8 and TRBJ2-1, the full variable domain reads GAGVSQSPRYKVAKRGQDVALRCDPISGHVSLFWYQQALGQGPEFLTYFQNEAQLDKSGLPSDRFFAERPEGSVSTLKIQRTQQEDSAVYLCASSRLQGNSYNEQFFGPGTRLTVL.

The chain has TRBV6-2 or TRBV6-3 and TRBJ2-7; D is ambiguous. Germline CDR1 is MNHEY and CDR2 is SVGEGT. V gave up 2 bases and J gave up 1 base, with 9 bases separating them. This CDR3 is built from 14 residues. The chain's CDR3 is CASSYPRESYEQYF. As DNA, the CDR3 is TGTGCCAGCAGTTACCCCCGAGAGTCCTACGAGCAGTACTTC.

This clonotype was seen a handful of times. The chain joins TRBV5-1 to TRBJ2-5, with a weak D call TRBD2 (6 bases). V dropped 0 bases and J dropped 1 base, with 13 bases sitting between them. There are 16 residues in the CDR3. The germline V gene has CDR1 SGHRS and CDR2 YFSETQ. This CDR3 reads CASSLGLASIQETQYF. In DNA, the CDR3 is TGCGCCAGCAGCTTGGGTCTAGCGTCAATCCAAGAGACCCAGTACTTC.

This sequence joins TRBV18 and TRBJ2-5; perhaps D is TRBD1 or TRBD2 (5 bases each). Trimming pared 6 bases from V and 3 bases from J, leaving 11 bases between. From germline, CDR1 is KGHSH and CDR2 LQKENI. This CDR3 comprises 13 residues. DNA of the CDR3: TGTGCCAGCTCTACGGGGCAGGAAGAGACCCAGTACTTC. Translation: CASSTGQEETQYF. Combining the CDR3 with reference TRBV18 and TRBJ2-5 gives the whole variable domain NAGVMQNPRHLVRRRGQEARLRCSPMKGHSHVYWYRQLPEEGLKFMVYLQKENIIDESGMPKERFSAEFPKEGPSILRIQQVVRGDSAAYFCASSTGQEETQYFGPGTRLLVL.

Ten or more counts support this clonotype. This chain joins TRBV7-2 and TRBJ1-1; D gene uncertain. V gave up 1 base and J gave up 7 bases, with 4 bases separating them. CDR3 size: 11 residues. Germline CDR1 is SGHTA and CDR2 is FQGNSA. This CDR3 reads CASSLVHEAFF. DNA for the CDR3: TGTGCCAGCAGCTTAGTGCATGAAGCTTTCTTT.

Ten or more counts support this clonotype. V gene TRBV7-9 combines with J gene TRBJ2-7, with D possibly TRBD2 on 6 matching bases. CDR3 length: 13 amino acids. Germline V gene sequence: CDR1 SEHNR, CDR2 FQNEAQ (reference sequence). The V end lost 6 bases, the J end lost 1 base, and 10 bases lay between the germline ends. As DNA, the CDR3 is TGTGCCAGCAGGTCGGGAGAGTCCTACGAGCAGTACTTC. Amino acids: CASRSGESYEQYF.

In its sample, this clonotype was seen many times. The chain's CDR3 is CASSVGGGAGANVLTF. The DNA for the CDR3 is TGTGCCAGCAGCGTAGGTGGGGGCGCTGGGGCCAACGTCCTGACTTTC. The chain joins TRBV9 to TRBJ2-6, with a weak D call TRBD1 (6 bases). Germline V lookup: CDR1 SGDLS, CDR2 YYNGEE. The length of the CDR3 is 16 residues. The V end was cut by 0 bases, the J end by 2 bases, with 9 bases between.

At least ten counts were recorded for this clonotype. This chain connects TRBV9 to TRBJ2-5; no definite D call. Trimming stripped 1 base from V and 3 bases from J, with 10 bases between. Germline CDR1 is SGDLS and CDR2 is YYNGEE. The CDR3 is 14 residues long. In nucleotides, the CDR3 is TGTGCCAGCAGCGTACACTTTTGGGAAGAGACCCAGTACTTC. Amino acid sequence: CASSVHFWEETQYF.

V gene TRBV12-5 combines with J gene TRBJ2-3; 11 positions match TRBD2. Germline V lookup: CDR1 LGHNT, CDR2 FRNRAP. V dropped 4 bases and J dropped 0; count of bases not matched to a gene: 6. The CDR3 is made up of 17 amino acids. The CDR3 DNA reads as TGTGCTAGTGGTTCAGGATCTAGCGGGAGGAGCACAGATACGCAGTATTTT. Protein: CASGSGSSGRSTDTQYF.

This clonotype was observed many times. The chain carries TRBV12-3 or TRBV12-4 and TRBJ2-1; possibly TRBD1 or TRBD2 for D (5 bases each). CDR3 length equals 15 residues. Between the trimmed V and J ends, which lost 3 bases and 7 bases, there was a span of 16 bases. This chain's CDR3 is CASSFGTIGMNEQFF. In nucleotides, the CDR3 is TGTGCCAGCAGTTTTGGGACCATAGGGATGAATGAGCAGTTCTTC.

For this clonotype: Sequence at one end of the junction differs from germline and may be a read error. The chain recombines TRBV7-7 with TRBJ2-3; perhaps TRBD2 as D (6 bases). This CDR3 contains 13 residues. Germline V gives CDR1 SSHAT, CDR2 FNYEAQ (reference sequence). The CDR3 DNA is TGTGCTAGCAGCTCTTCGGGGGTTGATACGCAGTATTTT. Its protein is CASSSSGVDTQYF.

This clonotype was seen more than once but under ten times. The chain is built from TRBV3-1 and TRBJ2-7; unclear D gene. V lost 2 bases and J lost 0, with 17 bases in between. There are 17 residues in the CDR3. Germline CDR1 reads LGHDT; CDR2 reads YNNKEL (reference sequence). CDR3 loop: CASSQPLGRESSYEQYF. In DNA form, the CDR3 reads TGTGCCAGCAGCCAACCCCTCGGTCGCGAAAGCTCCTACGAGCAGTACTTC.

This clonotype was counted only a few times. The rearrangement uses TRBV11-2 and TRBJ1-1; perhaps TRBD1 as D (6 bases). V was shortened by 5 bases and J by 0 bases, with 19 bases between the two germline ends. The CDR3 consists of 17 residues. Germline V gene sequence: CDR1 SGHAT, CDR2 FQNNGV. The CDR3 sequence is CASSRWAGASMNTEAFF. The CDR3 DNA is TGTGCCAGCAGCCGCTGGGCGGGGGCTAGCATGAACACTGAAGCTTTCTTT.

This clonotype was counted only a few times. The gene calls are TRBV7-2 and TRBJ2-1; 7 bases agree with TRBD1. The CDR3 has 14 amino acids. The trim removed 5 bases at V and 14 bases at J, leaving 15 bases unmatched. Per the germline V gene, CDR1 is SGHTA and CDR2 is FQGNSA. CDR3 sequence (DNA): TGTGCCAGCAGCCCAGACAGGGTTGCCATACCGGAGTTCTTC. Translated: CASSPDRVAIPEFF.

There are many counts of this clonotype. V is TRBV29-1 and J is TRBJ2-7; 8 positions match TRBD1. Germline V lookup: CDR1 SQVTM, CDR2 ANQGSEA. This CDR3 spans 13 amino acids. Trimming at V came to 7 bases and at J to 2 bases, leaving 7 bases not matched to a gene. The CDR3 protein is CSDSTGEAYEQYF. CDR3 coding DNA: TGCAGCGACTCGACAGGGGAGGCCTACGAGCAGTACTTC.

This clonotype has at least ten counts. The V and J genes are TRBV6-1 and TRBJ2-7; D is uncertain. Per germline, CDR1 MNHNS and CDR2 SASEGT. This CDR3 spans 15 amino acids. The CDR3, as DNA: TGTGCGCAGAATCCCGGCGCAATAAGCTCCTACGAGCAGTACTTC. Its translation: CAQNPGAISSYEQYF.

V and J are TRBV12-3 or TRBV12-4 and TRBJ2-4; D remains ambiguous. The length of the CDR3 is 15 residues. V lost 5 bases to trimming and J lost 9 bases, with 20 bases between them. The CDR3 is CASSDTTQTPGIQYF. DNA of the CDR3: TGTGCCAGCAGTGACACGACACAAACCCCCGGCATTCAGTACTTC.

This clonotype was seen repeatedly, ten times or more. The J gene is TRBJ2-1, the V gene TRBV11-2, with TRBD1 matching over 11 bases. The V and J ends lost 5 bases and 9 bases, in that order; junction bases with no gene match: 6. CDR1 and CDR2 (germline): SGHAT, FQNNGV. The CDR3 consists of 14 residues. The CDR3 sequence: CASSPGTGGFEQFF. The CDR3 coding sequence is TGTGCCAGCAGCCCCGGGACAGGGGGATTTGAGCAGTTCTTC.

This clonotype was seen at least ten times. The genes are TRBV5-1 and TRBJ2-7; D ambiguous. Trimming took off 0 bases at V and 5 bases at J, with 15 bases between the two ends. CDR1 and CDR2 (germline): SGHRS, YFSETQ. The CDR3 contains 15 residues. The CDR3 bases are TGCGCCAGCAGCTTGGCAGTCGGCGTATTCGACGAGCAGTACTTC. This gives the protein CASSLAVGVFDEQYF.